This T cell receptor beta chain was obtained from a study of T-cell memory formation after mild COVID-19. The study, taken as a whole, reports: Day 15 to 85 contracting clones showed balanced CD4/CD8; later expanders leaned CD4+. CD4+ contracting clones were found mainly in CM and EM, and CD8+ ones in EMRA.

The germline V gene has CDR1 MNHEY and CDR2 SVGAGI. There are 12 residues in the CDR3. TCRdb fed the 5' RACE reads into MiXCR, producing one record per CDR3 protein. Of hundreds of thousands of distinct CDR3 sequences listed, more than 15% are singletons. This clonotype occurred a few times. Antigen specificity is unknown. A junction end diverges from the germline sequence, so it may reflect a read error. Sequenced: PBMCs or a T cell subset sorted from them (not recorded which). The V and J genes are TRBV6-5 and TRBJ1-1; D may be TRBD1 (6 bases). This TCR derives from a man younger than 35 who had mild COVID-19 (a few samples of this study predate the infection). Cell type and time point are not known. The CDR3 bases are TGTGCCACCAGTAGGGGGAATACTGAAGCTTTCTTT. As protein: CATSRGNTEAFF.